This entry lists 2 T cell receptor beta chains sequenced from one sample in a study of blood T cell repertoires in COVID-19 (dated by TCRdb to the early 2020s). Library preparation was by the immunoSEQ multiplex PCR assay. Imported from immuneACCESS, the table was reduced by TCRdb to in-frame sequences with V and J called. These copies leave out some clones; in studies compared against another copy, an unresolved V gene accounts for under half, and the cause of the remainder is not known. The sample table holds about 210,000 clones, of which 80% were seen once. In total, the top ten clones hold about 7.2% of the sample. Material for sequencing was peripheral blood. Receptors were obtained from a woman between 65 and 79 years old with acute or convalescent COVID-19.

J is TRBJ1-5 and V is TRBV16; D gene ambiguous. Germline V gene data show CDR1 as KGHSY and CDR2 as FQNENV. Trimming pared 4 bases from V and 1 base from J, leaving 8 bases between. This CDR3 contains 14 residues. The CDR3 sequence: CASSPTGSNQPQHF. CDR3 DNA sequence: TGTGCCAGCAGCCCCACGGGAAGCAATCAGCCCCAGCATTTT.

This clone was detected a few times. The chain uses TRBV9 and TRBJ2-2; weak D call: TRBD2 (7 bases). V was trimmed by 1 base and J by 3 bases, leaving 10 bases between them. CDR1 and CDR2 from the germline V gene are SGDLS and YYNGEE. The CDR3 consists of 15 residues. The CDR3 loop reads CASSVQGRDTGELFF. The CDR3 nucleotides are TGTGCCAGCAGCGTACAGGGGAGGGACACCGGGGAGCTGTTTTTT.